The text below deals with one T cell receptor beta chain. V was trimmed by 0 bases and J by 9 bases, leaving 4 bases between them. The CDR3 sequence is 11 residues long. Germline values: CDR1 SGHRS, CDR2 YFSETQ. The data were taken from a study of blood T cells in healthy people across ages. Using a J-beta primer mix together with a sample-barcoded 5' primer, a second PCR was run for roughly 6 to 12 cycles. Each CDR3 protein gets one entry after TCRdb re-called the 5' RACE reads with MiXCR. Among hundreds of thousands of distinct CDR3 sequences, about 30% were seen once, and the ten largest hold just over 15%.

The sample taken for sequencing was blood. The TCR comes from an elderly woman in good health. The chain has TRBV5-1 and TRBJ2-1; no clear D gene. In nucleotides, the CDR3 is TGCGCCAGCAGCTTGGAGGTTGAGCAGTTCTTC. Protein sequence: CASSLEVEQFF.